The source of this T cell receptor beta chain is a study of radiation and T cells in renal cell carcinoma. Sequencing was performed with immunoSEQ multiplex PCR; in TCRdb, only in-frame clones are kept and a portion is missing. This sample yields 140,000 to 150,000 clones, of which 75% to 90% are seen a single time; around 17% belongs to the top ten. The CDR3 spans 13 residues. The V and J ends lost 5 bases and 5 bases respectively, with 12 bases between them. Germline CDR1 reads LNHDA; CDR2 reads SQIVND (reference sequence). Time point defined: blood 4 weeks post-SBRT, at nephrectomy. Documented treatment: 15 Gy SBRT to primary tumor, nephrectomy 4 weeks later.

The sequencing used blood, collected from a patient whose treatment included radiotherapy and nephrectomy. The sequence was obtained from a woman between 45 and 60 years old with renal cell carcinoma. The chain combines TRBV19 with TRBJ2-5; maybe TRBD2 (6 bases). CDR3 protein: CASSWGERETQYF. CDR3 sequence (DNA): TGTGCCAGTAGTTGGGGGGAACGGGAGACCCAGTACTTC. Drawing the rest from reference TRBV19 and TRBJ2-5, the complete variable domain is DGGITQSPKYLFRKEGQNVTLSCEQNLNHDAMYWYRQDPGQGLRLIYYSQIVNDFQKGDIAEGYSVSREKKESFPLTVTSAQKNPTAFYLCASSWGERETQYFGPGTRLLVL.